This TCR beta chain was observed in a study of control samples from healthy donors and cancer patients. Clones were sequenced by immunoSEQ multiplex PCR, and TCRdb holds only the in-frame ones, with some missing. The table records fewer than 100,000 clones, approximately 90% of them present only once. This clone was counted ten times or more. CDR1 is LGHNA and CDR2 is YNFKEQ in the germline V gene. V lost 3 bases and J lost 1, with 12 bases in between. This CDR3 contains 15 residues. Source material: blood. The chain recombines TRBV4-2 with TRBJ1-1, with unresolved D. This sequence originates from a woman in her forties or fifties in good health. CDR3 nucleotides: TGTGCCAGCAGCCAGGTGCCAACCAGGAACACTGAAGCTTTCTTT. This encodes CASSQVPTRNTEAFF.